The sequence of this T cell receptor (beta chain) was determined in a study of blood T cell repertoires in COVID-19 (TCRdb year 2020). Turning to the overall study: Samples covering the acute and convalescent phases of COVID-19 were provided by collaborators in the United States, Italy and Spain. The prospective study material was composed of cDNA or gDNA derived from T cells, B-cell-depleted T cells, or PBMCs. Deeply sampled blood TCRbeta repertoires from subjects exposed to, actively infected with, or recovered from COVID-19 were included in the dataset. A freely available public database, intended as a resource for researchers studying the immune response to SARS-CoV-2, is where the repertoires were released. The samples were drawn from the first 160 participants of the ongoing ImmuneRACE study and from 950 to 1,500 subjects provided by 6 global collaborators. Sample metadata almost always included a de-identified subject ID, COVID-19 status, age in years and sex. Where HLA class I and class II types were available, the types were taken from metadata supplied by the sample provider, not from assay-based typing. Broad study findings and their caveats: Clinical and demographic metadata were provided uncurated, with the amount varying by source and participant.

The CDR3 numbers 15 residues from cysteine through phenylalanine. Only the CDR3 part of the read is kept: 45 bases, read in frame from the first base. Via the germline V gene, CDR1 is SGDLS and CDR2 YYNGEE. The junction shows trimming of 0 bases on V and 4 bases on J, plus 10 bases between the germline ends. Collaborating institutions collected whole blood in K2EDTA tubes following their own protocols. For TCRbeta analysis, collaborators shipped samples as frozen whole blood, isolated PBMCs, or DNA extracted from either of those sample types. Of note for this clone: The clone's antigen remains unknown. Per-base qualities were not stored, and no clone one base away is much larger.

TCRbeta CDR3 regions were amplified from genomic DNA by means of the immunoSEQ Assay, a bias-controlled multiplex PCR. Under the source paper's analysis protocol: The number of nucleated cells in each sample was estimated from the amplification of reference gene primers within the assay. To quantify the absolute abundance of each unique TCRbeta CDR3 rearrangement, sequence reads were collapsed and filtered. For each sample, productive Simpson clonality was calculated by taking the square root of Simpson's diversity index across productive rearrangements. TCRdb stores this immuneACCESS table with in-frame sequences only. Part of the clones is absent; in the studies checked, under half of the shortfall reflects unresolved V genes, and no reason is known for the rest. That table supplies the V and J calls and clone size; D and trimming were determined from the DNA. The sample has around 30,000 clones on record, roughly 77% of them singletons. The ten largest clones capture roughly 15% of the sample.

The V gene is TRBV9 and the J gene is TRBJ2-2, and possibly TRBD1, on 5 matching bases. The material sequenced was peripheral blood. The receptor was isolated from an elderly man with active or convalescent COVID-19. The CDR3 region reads CASSVGQGGTGELFF. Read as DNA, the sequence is TGTGCCAGCAGCGTAGGGCAGGGCGGCACCGGGGAGCTGTTTTTT.